One and the same sample provided the 10 T cell receptor beta chains below, sequenced in a study of blood T cell repertoires in COVID-19. Measured with immunoSEQ multiplex PCR; TCRdb has only the in-frame clones, and not every one. Among tens of thousands of clones listed, 80% to 85% were seen once. Input material: peripheral blood. These receptors were obtained from a man between 65 and 80 years old with acute or convalescent COVID-19.

The chain joins TRBV19 to TRBJ2-7; D call uncertain. Germline V gives CDR1 LNHDA, CDR2 SQIVND (reference sequence). The CDR3 loop spans 14 amino acids. Trimming took off 5 bases at V and 0 bases at J, with 11 bases between the two ends. The CDR3 DNA follows: TGTGCCAGTAGTCTCCAGGTAAACTCCTACGAGCAGTACTTC. It codes for CASSLQVNSYEQYF.

The CDR3 here is CAISAQGTVFNQPQHF. Here the CDR3 DNA reads TGTGCCATCAGTGCTCAGGGGACCGTCTTCAATCAGCCCCAGCATTTT. J is TRBJ1-5 and V is TRBV10-3; a possible D gene is TRBD1 (6 bases). CDR1 is ENHRY and CDR2 is SYGVKD in the germline V gene. This CDR3 has 16 amino acids. V gave up 4 bases and J gave up 3 bases, with 16 bases separating them.

This clone has only a few counts. The chain has TRBV15 and TRBJ2-2; D not certain. The length of the CDR3 is 14 residues. Germline CDR1 reads LNHNV; CDR2 reads YYDKDF (reference sequence). Trimming removed 0 bases from V and 5 bases from J, with 7 bases in between. The CDR3 region is CATSRDRVTGELFF. The CDR3 DNA reads as TGTGCCACCAGCAGAGATCGGGTAACCGGGGAGCTGTTTTTT.

The chain uses TRBV20-1 and TRBJ2-7; D ambiguous. The germline V and J ends were trimmed by 5 bases and 4 bases, with 9 bases remaining between them. The CDR3 length is 11 residues. Germline V lookup: CDR1 DFQATT, CDR2 SNEGSKA (reference sequence). The CDR3: CSAETEYEQYF. CDR3 bases: TGCAGTGCTGAAACAGAGTACGAGCAGTACTTC.

This chain joins TRBV2 and TRBJ1-2; D is possibly TRBD1 (5 bases). This CDR3 has 11 amino acids. Trimming took 9 bases from V and 3 from J, leaving 8 bases between them. Germline-derived CDR1 and CDR2 are SNHLY and FYNNEI. The CDR3 DNA reads TGTGCCAGAGGGGTGGACTATGGCTACACCTTC. Translating gives CARGVDYGYTF. The complete variable domain, with remaining parts taken from reference TRBV2 and TRBJ1-2, reads EPEVTQTPSHQVTQMGQEVILRCVPISNHLYFYWYRQILGQKVEFLVSFYNNEISEKSEIFDDQFSVERPDGSNFTLKIRSTKLEDSAMYFCARGVDYGYTFGSGTRLTVV.

The rearrangement links TRBV10-3 to TRBJ2-7, with TRBD2 matching over 12 bases. The junction had 12 bases not matched to a gene; V was cut back by 10 bases and J by 2 bases. Per the germline V gene, CDR1 is ENHRY and CDR2 is SYGVKD. The CDR3 totals 16 residues. DNA for the CDR3: TGTGCCACCGAATCTTCCGGACTAGCGGGACCCTACGAGCAGTACTTC. This translates into CATESSGLAGPYEQYF.

The chain recombines TRBV28 with TRBJ2-7; 11 nucleotides match TRBD2. Trimming took 5 bases from V and 3 from J; bases not matched to a gene: 3. The CDR3 contains 14 residues. CDR1 is MDHEN, CDR2 SYDVKM, per germline. CDR3 amino acids: CASSTLAGVYEQYF. The CDR3 DNA is TGTGCCAGCAGTACACTAGCGGGAGTCTACGAGCAGTACTTC.

V and J are TRBV6-1 and TRBJ1-4; tentatively, D is TRBD1 (5 bases). The CDR3 extends over 13 amino acids. Germline CDR1 is MNHNS and CDR2 is SASEGT. With 4 bases removed from V and 15 bases from J, the gap between germline ends came to 18 bases. CDR3 residues: CASSVAGTWGVFF. CDR3 sequence (DNA): TGTGCCAGCAGTGTAGCAGGGACTTGGGGAGTGTTTTTT.

This chain joins TRBV30 and TRBJ1-5; TRBD1 might be the D (5 bases). Germline CDR1 and CDR2: GTSNPN and SVGIG (reference sequence). Between the trimmed V and J ends, which lost 1 base and 1 base, there was a span of 8 bases. The CDR3 contains 14 residues. CDR3 DNA: TGTGCCTGGAGTGGGAGGGGAAGCAATCAGCCCCAGCATTTT. Protein sequence: CAWSGRGSNQPQHF. The complete variable domain, with remaining parts taken from reference TRBV30 and TRBJ1-5, reads SQTIHQWPATLVQPVGSPLSLECTVEGTSNPNLYWYRQAAGRGLQLLFYSVGIGQISSEVPQNLSASRPQDRQFILSSKKLLLSDSGFYLCAWSGRGSNQPQHFGDGTRLSIL.

J is TRBJ1-4 and V is TRBV30, with a possible D match to TRBD1 (5 bases). Germline-derived CDR1 and CDR2 are GTSNPN and SVGIG (reference sequence). CDR3 length: 15 residues. Trimming removed 2 bases from V and 7 bases from J, with 17 bases in between. The CDR3 protein is CAWSPQAGLFEKLFF. In DNA form, the CDR3 reads TGTGCCTGGAGTCCCCAGGCGGGGCTCTTTGAAAAACTGTTTTTT.